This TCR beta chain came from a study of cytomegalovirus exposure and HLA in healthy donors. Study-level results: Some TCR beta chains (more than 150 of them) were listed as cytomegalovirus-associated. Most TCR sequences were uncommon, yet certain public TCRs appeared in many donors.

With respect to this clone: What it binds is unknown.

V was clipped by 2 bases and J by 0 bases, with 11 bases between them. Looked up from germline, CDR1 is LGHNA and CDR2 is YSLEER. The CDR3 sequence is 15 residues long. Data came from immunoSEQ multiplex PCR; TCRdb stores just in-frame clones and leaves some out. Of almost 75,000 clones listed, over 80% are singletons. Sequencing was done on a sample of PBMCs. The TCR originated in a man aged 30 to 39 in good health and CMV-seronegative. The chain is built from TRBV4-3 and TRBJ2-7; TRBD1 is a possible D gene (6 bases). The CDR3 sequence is CASSQQRTASYEQYF. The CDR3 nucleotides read TGCGCCAGCAGCCAACAACGGACAGCCTCCTACGAGCAGTACTTC.